These 5 T cell receptor beta chains originate from one sample sequenced in a study of CXCR3-negative and CXCR3-positive naive CD8 T cells. TRB cDNA was prepared as libraries by UMI-labeled 5' RACE. TCRdb re-analyzed the 5' RACE reads; it lists each CDR3 protein once, without DNA. The table lists 150,000 or so distinct CDR3 sequences, with approximately 0.5% in the top ten. Sequenced material: naive CXCR3- CD8+ T cells from blood. Noted subset: CD45RO-CCR7+CD27+CD95- naive CD8+ T cells lacking CXCR3 (TNR3-). These receptors all stem from a human donor in good health. Some clones in this sample may be carry-over from other donors' samples.

This chain uses TRBV14 with TRBJ2-3. This CDR3 comprises 17 residues. Germline V gene data show CDR1 as SGHDN and CDR2 as FVKESK. CDR3 sequence: CASSQDWASRFTDTQYF.

This sequence joins TRBV4-1 and TRBJ1-2; TCRdb proposes TRBD1, but this gene call is untestable without DNA. Looked up from germline, CDR1 is MGHRA and CDR2 is YSYEKL. The CDR3 runs 14 residues. The CDR3 loop is CASSQVTGPGGYTF.

This chain joins TRBV7-2 and TRBJ2-5. CDR1 SGHTA and CDR2 FQGNSA come from the germline V gene. The CDR3 is made up of 13 amino acids. CDR3 amino acids: CASSSISLETQYF.

The CDR3 is CASSQGTRAGSITGELFF. This chain connects TRBV14 to TRBJ2-2; the TCRdb call, TRBD2, lacks DNA for checking. CDR1 and CDR2 (germline): SGHDN, FVKESK. There are 18 residues in the CDR3.

This sequence joins TRBV20-1 and TRBJ2-1; the TCRdb D gene call, TRBD2, has no DNA to confirm it. CDR1 and CDR2 from the germline V gene are DFQATT and SNEGSKA (reference sequence). The CDR3 runs 11 residues. This CDR3 is CSARVGGEQFF.